This T cell receptor beta chain was captured in a study of T-cell memory formation after mild COVID-19. The study, taken as a whole, reports: The study found contracting CD4+ clones mainly in CM and EM and contracting CD8+ clones in EMRA.

CDR3 size: 12 residues. The V gene's germline CDR1 is DFQATT and CDR2 SNEGSKA (reference sequence). Trimming cost V 0 bases and J 10 bases, with 7 bases left between them. In this sample, this clonotype turned up a few times. Its target is not known. One entry per CDR3 protein results from TCRdb running MiXCR on the 5' RACE reads. The sample contains under 450,000 distinct CDR3 sequences, about an eighth of which appear only once. This chain links TRBV20-1 with TRBJ1-6; D unresolved. The sequencing input was PBMCs or a T cell subset sorted from them (not recorded which). The source is a man aged 18 to 30 who had mild COVID-19 (a few samples of this study predate the infection). Cell type and time point are not known. CDR3 protein: CSARDGSSPLHF. For the CDR3, the DNA is TGCAGTGCTAGAGACGGCTCATCACCCCTCCACTTT.